These 27 T cell receptor beta chains were sequenced from one sample in a study of T-cell memory formation after mild COVID-19. TCRdb re-called the 5' RACE reads with MiXCR, one entry per CDR3 protein. The sample has hundreds of thousands of distinct CDR3 sequences; 18% are singletons. Sequencing was performed on PBMCs or a T cell subset sorted from them (not recorded which). The receptors were gathered from an adult woman who had mild COVID-19 (a few samples of this study predate the infection). Cell type and time point are not known.

The rearrangement links TRBV5-1 to TRBJ1-3; no clear D. This CDR3 contains 15 residues. The V and J ends lost 1 base and 4 bases respectively, with 12 bases between them. Germline CDR1 SGHRS, CDR2 YFSETQ. Here the CDR3 DNA reads TGCGCCAGCAGCTTGATATCCGGGGTAGGAAACACCATATATTTT. It specifies CASSLISGVGNTIYF.

This clonotype has just a few counts. The gene calls are TRBV29-1 and TRBJ2-2, with TRBD1 matching 9 bases. V was clipped by 4 bases and J by 3 bases; unmatched bases: 6. Looked up from germline, CDR1 is SQVTM and CDR2 is ANQGSEA. The CDR3 runs 15 residues. Written as DNA, the CDR3 is TGCAGCGTTGCTACAGGGGGCAGGTACACCGGGGAGCTGTTTTTT. Its translation: CSVATGGRYTGELFF.

The chain has TRBV7-9 and TRBJ2-1; no clear D. Germline assignment: CDR1 SEHNR and CDR2 FQNEAQ (reference sequence). The CDR3 spans 15 residues. Trimming removed 8 bases at V and 4 bases at J, with 18 bases between. DNA of the CDR3: TGTGCCAGCGGTCCCCCGGCCACCGCTTACAATGAGCAGTTCTTC. Its protein product is CASGPPATAYNEQFF.

The CDR3 region has the DNA TGTGCCAGCAGCTTACTTCTCACAGGGGGAAATTCACCCCTCCACTTT. Its translation: CASSLLLTGGNSPLHF. The chain couples TRBV7-9 to TRBJ1-6; 8 bases fit TRBD1. With V trimmed by 2 bases and J by 7 bases, 7 bases remained unmatched. The V gene's germline CDR1 is SEHNR and CDR2 FQNEAQ (reference sequence). This CDR3 has 16 amino acids.

The J gene is TRBJ2-7, the V gene TRBV7-9; D call uncertain. The germline gives CDR1 SEHNR, CDR2 FQNEAQ (reference sequence). Between the trimmed V and J ends, which lost 3 bases and 4 bases, there was a span of 13 bases. The CDR3 runs to 14 residues. The CDR3 DNA reads TGTGCCAGCAGCTTTTCCTTAGCAGGATACGAGCAGTACTTC. Amino acid sequence: CASSFSLAGYEQYF.

The genes are TRBV7-8 and TRBJ2-2; 10 bases are a match to TRBD1. Germline-derived CDR1 and CDR2 are SGHVS and FQNEAQ. After removal of 7 bases from V and 7 bases from J, the junction contained 6 bases not matched to a gene. The CDR3 loop spans 14 amino acids. The CDR3 loop reads CASIRTGGIGELFF. The CDR3 nucleotides read TGTGCCAGCATAAGGACAGGGGGAATCGGGGAGCTGTTTTTT.

The chain couples TRBV6-2 or TRBV6-3 to TRBJ2-3, with 15 bases aligning to TRBD2. The V and J ends lost 4 bases and 3 bases, in that order; junction bases with no gene match: 5. Per germline, CDR1 MNHEY and CDR2 SVGEGT. CDR3 length equals 17 residues. DNA for the CDR3: TGTGCCAGCAGTTGGACTAGCGGGAGGGCCGGGACAGATACGCAGTATTTT. Amino acid sequence: CASSWTSGRAGTDTQYF.

This clonotype occurred a few times. The chain recombines TRBV11-3 with TRBJ2-7, with D uncertain. CDR1 is SGHNT, CDR2 YENEEA, per germline. CDR3 length: 14 residues. The V gene lost 5 bases and the J gene lost 2 bases, with 13 bases spanning the gap. The CDR3 DNA sequence: TGTGCCAGCAGCCAAGATCGTAGACCCTACGAGCAGTACTTC. It specifies CASSQDRRPYEQYF.

There are many counts of this clonotype. The J gene is TRBJ2-3, the V gene TRBV4-3; D not resolved. The CDR3 consists of 13 residues. V lost 1 base and J 5 bases, leaving 7 bases between the germline ends. Germline CDR1 and CDR2: LGHNA and YSLEER. The CDR3 reads CASSQVDRDTQYF. The CDR3 DNA sequence: TGCGCCAGCAGCCAAGTAGACCGAGATACGCAGTATTTT.

There are a few counts of this clonotype. CDR3 protein: CASSLFGVDEQFF. Written as DNA, the CDR3 is TGTGCCAGCAGCTTATTTGGGGTGGATGAGCAGTTCTTC. V usage is TRBV7-9 and J usage is TRBJ2-1; D unresolved. The V end lost 2 bases, the J end lost 8 bases, and 10 bases lay between the germline ends. The germline V gene has CDR1 SEHNR and CDR2 FQNEAQ (reference sequence). The CDR3 extends over 13 amino acids.

This clonotype was detected many times. The chain links TRBV5-4 to TRBJ2-1; D remains unclear. CDR1 and CDR2 from the germline V gene are SGHNT and YYREEE (reference sequence). V was cut by 1 base and J by 4 bases, with 3 bases left in between. The CDR3 is made up of 12 amino acids. The CDR3 sequence is CASSLKYNEQFF. The CDR3 DNA follows: TGTGCCAGCAGCTTGAAGTACAATGAGCAGTTCTTC.

The CDR3 sequence is CASSPKTRGTEAFF. The CDR3 DNA follows: TGTGCCAGCAGCCCTAAGACGAGGGGCACTGAAGCTTTCTTT. J is TRBJ1-1 and V is TRBV3-1; D might be TRBD1 (5 bases). The V gene's germline CDR1 is LGHDT and CDR2 YNNKEL (reference sequence). The CDR3 loop spans 14 amino acids. The V end was cut by 4 bases, the J end by 4 bases, with 13 bases between. The variable domain in full, completed from reference TRBV3-1 and TRBJ1-1, reads DTAVSQTPKYLVTQMGNDKSIKCEQNLGHDTMYWYKQDSKKFLKIMFSYNNKELIINETVPNRFSPKSPDKAHLNLHINSLELGDSAVYFCASSPKTRGTEAFFGQGTRLTVV.

The V and J genes are TRBV12-3 or TRBV12-4 and TRBJ2-2, with 9 positions matching TRBD2. V lost 3 bases to trimming and J lost 4 bases; unmatched junction nucleotides: 15. This CDR3 region has 19 residues. CDR3 amino acids: CASSFEGVTSGSLTGELFF. The CDR3 nucleotides read TGTGCCAGCAGTTTCGAAGGGGTCACTAGCGGGTCGCTCACCGGGGAGCTGTTTTTT.

This sequence joins TRBV7-9 and TRBJ2-1, with D unclear. Germline CDR1 SEHNR, CDR2 FQNEAQ (reference sequence). This CDR3 spans 14 amino acids. The V end lost 3 bases, the J end lost 7 bases, and 13 bases lay between the germline ends. The CDR3 DNA reads as TGTGCCAGCAGCTTTCAGGCCTGCGGTAATGAGCAGTTCTTC. Translating gives CASSFQACGNEQFF.

This chain uses TRBV6-6 with TRBJ1-5; 9 nucleotides agree with TRBD1. The CDR3 contains 16 residues. CDR1 MNHNY and CDR2 SVGAGI come from the germline V gene (reference sequence). J was trimmed by 0 bases and V by 6 bases; bases with no gene match: 6. This CDR3 is CASRRTGEYSNQPQHF. The CDR3 bases are TGTGCCAGCAGGAGGACAGGGGAATATAGCAATCAGCCCCAGCATTTT.

The chain links TRBV7-9 to TRBJ1-5; 8 bases line up with TRBD1. From germline, CDR1 is SEHNR and CDR2 FQNEAQ (reference sequence). CDR3 size: 16 residues. The trim removed 5 bases at V and 2 bases at J, leaving 8 bases unmatched. CDR3 sequence (DNA): TGTGCCAGCAGCCTATGGACAGGGCGCCGCAATCAGCCCCAGCATTTT. Translation gives CASSLWTGRRNQPQHF.

This clonotype has a handful of counts. The chain has TRBV29-1 and TRBJ1-2; no firm D call. Germline V lookup: CDR1 SQVTM, CDR2 ANQGSEA. Between the trimmed V and J ends, which lost 6 bases and 8 bases, there was a span of 19 bases. This CDR3 is 13 amino acids long. In nucleotides, the CDR3 is TGCAGCGTGGGAGGGCCACCCAGGAGCGGCTACACCTTC. Amino acids: CSVGGPPRSGYTF. Complete variable domain (other parts from reference TRBV29-1 and TRBJ1-2): SAVISQKPSRDICQRGTSLTIQCQVDSQVTMMFWYRQQPGQSLTLIATANQGSEATYESGFVIDKFPISRPNLTFSTLTVSNMSPEDSSIYLCSVGGPPRSGYTFGSGTRLTVV.

This clonotype was detected a few times. The CDR3 sequence is CSVEVPRLGETQYF. The CDR3 DNA reads TGCAGCGTTGAAGTCCCCCGTTTGGGAGAGACCCAGTACTTC. This chain links TRBV29-1 with TRBJ2-5; D unclear. V lost 1 base, J lost 4 bases, and 13 bases lay in between. The CDR3 spans 14 residues. Germline-derived CDR1 and CDR2 are SQVTM and ANQGSEA.

The sample holds a few counts of this clonotype. The V call is TRBV6-6, the J call TRBJ1-4; D is unclear. Germline values: CDR1 MNHNY, CDR2 SVGAGI (reference sequence). Deletions cut 5 bases from V and 7 bases from J, with 11 bases between. This CDR3 is 13 amino acids long. The CDR3 nucleotides read TGTGCCAGCAGTCACCTCGGAGGTGAAAAACTGTTTTTT. It is translated as CASSHLGGEKLFF.

The chain joins TRBV7-9 to TRBJ1-4; 7 bases fit TRBD1. CDR3 length: 14 amino acids. Germline trimming cut 5 bases from V and 8 bases from J; bases unmatched to any gene: 8. Germline V CDR1 and CDR2: SEHNR, FQNEAQ (reference sequence). In DNA, the CDR3 is TGTGCCAGCAGCCGGGACAGCTCCCGGGAAAAACTGTTTTTT. Protein: CASSRDSSREKLFF.

The rearrangement joins TRBV4-1 to TRBJ2-3; D gene unclear. V was trimmed by 2 bases and J by 1 base, leaving 7 bases between them. The germline V gene has CDR1 MGHRA and CDR2 YSYEKL. This CDR3 spans 14 amino acids. CDR3 nucleotide sequence: TGCGCCAGCAGCCAACCGCTACGCACAGATACGCAGTATTTT. Translating gives CASSQPLRTDTQYF.

The genes are TRBV19 and TRBJ1-4; D perhaps matches TRBD1 (6 bases). V lost 7 bases to trimming and J lost 13 bases, with 28 bases between them. This CDR3 is 16 amino acids long. Per the germline V gene, CDR1 is LNHDA and CDR2 is SQIVND (reference sequence). The CDR3 spells CASNGQRQARVGGLFF. CDR3 coding DNA: TGTGCCAGTAACGGTCAAAGACAGGCCAGGGTAGGGGGACTGTTTTTT.

V is TRBV25-1 and J is TRBJ2-1; 13 positions agree with TRBD2. This CDR3 region has 16 residues. CDR1 and CDR2 from the germline V gene are MGHDK and SYGVNS. J was trimmed by 7 bases and V by 3 bases; bases with no gene match: 6. CDR3 nucleotide sequence: TGTGCCAGCAGTGATCGGGGACTAGCGGGAATAAATGAGCAGTTCTTC. Its translation is CASSDRGLAGINEQFF.

This chain uses TRBV20-1 with TRBJ2-7; D is possibly TRBD1 (6 bases). Germline CDR1 and CDR2: DFQATT and SNEGSKA (reference sequence). The CDR3 sequence is 13 residues long. Trimming removed 6 bases at V and 0 bases at J, with 12 bases between. CDR3 coding DNA: TGCAGTGCGGACAGCTCTTTCTCCTACGAGCAGTACTTC. It specifies CSADSSFSYEQYF.

This chain joins TRBV11-2 and TRBJ2-1, with TRBD1 matching 8 bases. Per the germline V gene, CDR1 is SGHAT and CDR2 is FQNNGV. With 1 base clipped from V and 8 bases from J, the junction kept 7 bases outside the gene matches. This CDR3 contains 15 residues. This chain's CDR3 is CASSLVQGADDEQFF. In nucleotides, the CDR3 is TGTGCCAGCAGCTTAGTGCAGGGGGCGGACGATGAGCAGTTCTTC.

This chain uses TRBV6-2 or TRBV6-3 with TRBJ2-1, with TRBD2 matching over 11 bases. Losses at the gene ends were 0 bases for V and 12 bases for J; bases not matched to a gene: 10. The germline CDR1 and CDR2 sequences are MNHEY and SVGEGT. This CDR3 region has 16 residues. CDR3 protein: CASSYSLAGGQSRQFF. The CDR3 coding sequence is TGTGCCAGCAGTTACTCTTTAGCGGGGGGGCAGTCCAGGCAGTTCTTC.

The DNA for the CDR3 is TGTGCCAGCACCGAGACAGGGGCCTACACAGATACGCAGTATTTT. It codes for CASTETGAYTDTQYF. The chain is built from TRBV12-3 or TRBV12-4 and TRBJ2-3, with 8 positions matching TRBD1. This CDR3 has 15 amino acids. Unmatched junction bases numbered 8, after V lost 7 bases and J lost 2 bases.